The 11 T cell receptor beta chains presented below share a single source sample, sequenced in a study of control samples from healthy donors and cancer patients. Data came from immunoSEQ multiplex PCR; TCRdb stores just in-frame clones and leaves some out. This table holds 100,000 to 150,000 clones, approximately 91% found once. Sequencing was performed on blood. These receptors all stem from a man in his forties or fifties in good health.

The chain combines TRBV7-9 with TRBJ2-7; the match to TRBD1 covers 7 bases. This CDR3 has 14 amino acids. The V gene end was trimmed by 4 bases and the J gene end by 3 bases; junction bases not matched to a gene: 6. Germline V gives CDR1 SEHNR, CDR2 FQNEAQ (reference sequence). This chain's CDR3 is CASSSTGFGYEQYF. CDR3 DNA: TGTGCCAGCAGCTCGACAGGGTTCGGCTACGAGCAGTACTTC.

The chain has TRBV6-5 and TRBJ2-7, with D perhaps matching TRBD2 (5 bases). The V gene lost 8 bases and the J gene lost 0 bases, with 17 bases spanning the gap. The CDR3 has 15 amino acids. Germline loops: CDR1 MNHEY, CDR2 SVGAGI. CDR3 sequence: CASASSGLSSYEQYF. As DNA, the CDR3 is TGTGCCAGCGCTAGCTCCGGGTTAAGCTCCTACGAGCAGTACTTC.

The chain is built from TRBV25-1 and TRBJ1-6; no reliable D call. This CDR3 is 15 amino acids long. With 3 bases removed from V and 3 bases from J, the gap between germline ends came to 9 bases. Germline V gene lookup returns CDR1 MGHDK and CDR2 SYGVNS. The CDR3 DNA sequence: TGTGCCAGCAGTGATCCGACCGTCTATAATTCACCCCTCCACTTT. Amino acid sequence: CASSDPTVYNSPLHF. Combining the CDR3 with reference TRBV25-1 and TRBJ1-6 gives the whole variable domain EADIYQTPRYLVIGTGKKITLECSQTMGHDKMYWYQQDPGMELHLIHYSYGVNSTEKGDLSSESTVSRIRTEHFPLTLESARPSHTSQYLCASSDPTVYNSPLHFGNGTRLTVT.

The CDR3 loop is CASSTTSDWRDTQYF. DNA for the CDR3: TGTGCCAGCAGTACGACCTCGGACTGGAGGGATACGCAGTATTTT. The chain carries TRBV7-9 and TRBJ2-3; TRBD2 is a possible D gene (5 bases). V lost 6 bases and J 6 bases, leaving 19 bases between the germline ends. The germline V gene encodes CDR1 SEHNR and CDR2 FQNEAQ (reference sequence). The CDR3 contains 15 residues.

CDR3 in amino acids: CASSFAQGDGYTF. The CDR3 DNA reads as TGTGCCAGCAGCTTCGCCCAGGGAGATGGCTACACCTTC. This chain connects TRBV11-3 to TRBJ1-2, with a tentative D call TRBD1 (5 bases). Looked up from germline, CDR1 is SGHNT and CDR2 is YENEEA. This CDR3 spans 13 amino acids. Trimming took off 3 bases at V and 6 bases at J, with 11 bases between the two ends.

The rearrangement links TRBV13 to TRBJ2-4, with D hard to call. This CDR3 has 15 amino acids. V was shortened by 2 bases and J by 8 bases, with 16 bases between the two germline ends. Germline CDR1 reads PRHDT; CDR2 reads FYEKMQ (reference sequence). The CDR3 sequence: CASSLWMEPGDIQYF. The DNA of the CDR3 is TGTGCCAGCAGCTTATGGATGGAGCCAGGCGACATTCAGTACTTC.

CDR3 protein: CASSFLRGAEAFF. The CDR3 coding sequence is TGTGCCAGCAGTTTCTTACGAGGGGCCGAGGCTTTCTTT. The genes are TRBV27 and TRBJ1-1; D is perhaps TRBD1 (5 bases). The V gene's germline CDR1 is MNHEY and CDR2 SMNVEV (reference sequence). This CDR3 has 13 residues. V gave up 3 bases and J gave up 11 bases, with 16 bases separating them.

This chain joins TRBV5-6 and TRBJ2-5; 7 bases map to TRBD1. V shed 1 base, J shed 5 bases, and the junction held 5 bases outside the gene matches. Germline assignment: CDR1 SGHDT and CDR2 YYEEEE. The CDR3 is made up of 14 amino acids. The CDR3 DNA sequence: TGTGCCAGCAGCTTGTGGACAGGCCAGGAGACCCAGTACTTC. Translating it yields CASSLWTGQETQYF. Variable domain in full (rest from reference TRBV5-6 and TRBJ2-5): DAGVTQSPTHLIKTRGQQVTLRCSPKSGHDTVSWYQQALGQGPQFIFQYYEEEERQRGNFPDRFSGHQFPNYSSELNVNALLLGDSALYLCASSLWTGQETQYFGPGTRLLVL.

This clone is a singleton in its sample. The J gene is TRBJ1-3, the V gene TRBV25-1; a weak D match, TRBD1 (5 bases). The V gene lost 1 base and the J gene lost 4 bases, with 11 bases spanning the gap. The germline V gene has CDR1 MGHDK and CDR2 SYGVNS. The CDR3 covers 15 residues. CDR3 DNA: TGTGCCAGCAGTGAATTTGAGGGGCGGGGAAACACCATATATTTT. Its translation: CASSEFEGRGNTIYF.

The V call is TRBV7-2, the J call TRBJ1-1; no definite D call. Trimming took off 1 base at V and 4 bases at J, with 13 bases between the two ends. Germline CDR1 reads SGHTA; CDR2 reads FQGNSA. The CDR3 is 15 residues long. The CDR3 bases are TGTGCCAGCAGCTTAGGTCCAGGCCGGGGCACTGAAGCTTTCTTT. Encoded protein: CASSLGPGRGTEAFF.

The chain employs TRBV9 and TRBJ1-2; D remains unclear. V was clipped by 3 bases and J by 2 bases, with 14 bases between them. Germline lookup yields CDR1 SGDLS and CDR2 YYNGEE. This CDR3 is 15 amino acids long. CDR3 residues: CASSATVGSNYGYTF. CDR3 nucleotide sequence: TGTGCCAGCAGCGCCACGGTTGGGTCGAACTATGGCTACACCTTC.